This TCR beta chain was retrieved from a study of CXCR3-negative and CXCR3-positive naive CD8 T cells. This CDR3 has 15 residues. UMI-labeled 5' RACE yielded the TRB cDNA libraries. After re-calling the 5' RACE reads, TCRdb lists one entry per CDR3 protein, DNA absent. The sample has some 5,200 distinct CDR3 sequences, and its top ten clones hold 2.5% to 3.5%. This clonotype counts as medium-sized by frequency. With some 310,000 cells each, the CD8+ T cell subsets were individually sorted in triplicate. The clonotype comes from a human donor in good health. Some clones in this sample may be carry-over from other donors' samples. Sequenced input: naive CXCR3- CD8+ T cells from blood. The sample's subset: CD45RO-CCR7+CD27+CD95- naive CD8+ T cells lacking CXCR3 (TNR3-). The V and J genes are TRBV21-1 and TRBJ2-7; TCRdb selects TRBD2, and the lack of DNA leaves this call unchecked. TRBV21-1 is described as a pseudogene. CDR3 residues: CASSNRDSQPSEQYF.